The 2 T cell receptor beta chains below all came from one sample that was sequenced in a study of T cell responses to AZD1222 COVID-19 vaccine. Generated by immunoSEQ multiplex PCR, the TCRdb table keeps only in-frame clones and is missing some. The sample lists more than 95,000 clones, roughly 86% seen once, with 8% to 13% in the top ten. The sample was peripheral blood, taken on day 0 of AZD1222 vaccination. Every receptor here comes from an adult in good health.

The rearrangement uses TRBV29-1 and TRBJ2-7, with 7 bases that match TRBD1. The length of the CDR3 is 13 residues. J gave up 0 bases and V 4 bases, and 3 bases lay outside the gene matches. The V gene's germline CDR1 is SQVTM and CDR2 ANQGSEA. The CDR3 sequence: CSVGGQYSYEQYF. The DNA for the CDR3 is TGCAGCGTTGGGGGACAGTACTCCTACGAGCAGTACTTC.

The chain has TRBV29-1 and TRBJ1-2, with D tentatively TRBD1 (6 bases). Trimming pared 3 bases from V and 1 base from J, leaving 12 bases between. This CDR3 has 14 residues. Germline V lookup: CDR1 SQVTM, CDR2 ANQGSEA. This chain's CDR3 is CSVEFGGLNYGYTF. The CDR3 DNA is TGCAGCGTTGAGTTTGGGGGCCTTAACTATGGCTACACCTTC.